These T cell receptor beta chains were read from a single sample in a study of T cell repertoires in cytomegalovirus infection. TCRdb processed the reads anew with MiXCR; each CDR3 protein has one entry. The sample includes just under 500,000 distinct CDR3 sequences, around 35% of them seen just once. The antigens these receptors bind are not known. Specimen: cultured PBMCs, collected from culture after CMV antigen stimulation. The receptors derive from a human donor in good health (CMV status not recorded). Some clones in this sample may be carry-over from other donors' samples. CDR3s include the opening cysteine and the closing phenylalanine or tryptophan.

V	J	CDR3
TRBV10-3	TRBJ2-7	CAISGQGQGFEEQYF
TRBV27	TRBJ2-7	CASSPLVYTYEQYF
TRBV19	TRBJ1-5	CASSSFVQGGNQPQHF
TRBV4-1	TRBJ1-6	CASSQAKDVAESSSPLHF
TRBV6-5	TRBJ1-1	CASSYSRVNTEAFF
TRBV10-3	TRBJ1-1	CAISDPGQENTEAFF
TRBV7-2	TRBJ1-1	CASSAVVKTEAFF
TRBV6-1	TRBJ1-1	CASRRRGQNTEAFF
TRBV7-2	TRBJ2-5	CASSRKGGETQYF
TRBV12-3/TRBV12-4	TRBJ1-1	CASSLATVEAFF
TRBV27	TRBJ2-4	CASSLSAGAKNIQYF
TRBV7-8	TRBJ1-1	CASSVTPRGNTEAFF
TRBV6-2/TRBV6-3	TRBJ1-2	CASSAGTDFYGYTF
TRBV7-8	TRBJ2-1	CASSLGSGVGREQFF
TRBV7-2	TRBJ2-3	CASSTGLAGGTDTQYF
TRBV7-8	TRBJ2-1	CASSLSGSLYNEQFF
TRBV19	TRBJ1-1	CASSVSWNTEAFF
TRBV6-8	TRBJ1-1	CASSYDVRTEAFF
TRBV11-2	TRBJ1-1	CASSLGLRENTEAFF
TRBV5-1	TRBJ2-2	CASSLDLRGTGELFF
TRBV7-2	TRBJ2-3	CASSLATRSDTQYF
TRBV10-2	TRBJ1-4	CASSESVTGEVEKLFF
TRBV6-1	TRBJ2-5	CASSERTSVEWGQETQYF
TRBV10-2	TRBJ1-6	CASTQRDLLGSPLHF
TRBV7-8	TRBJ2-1	CASSLARLAGGNEQFF
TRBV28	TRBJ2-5	CASMGRGRDRETQYF
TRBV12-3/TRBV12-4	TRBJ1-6	CATQGGARNSPLHF
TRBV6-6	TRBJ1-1	CASSYQDKNTEAFF
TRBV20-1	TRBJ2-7	CSASFQTYEQYF
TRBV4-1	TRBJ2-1	CASSQPFQEQFF
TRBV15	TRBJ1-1	CATSGLAGITEAFF
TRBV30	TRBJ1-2	CAWRMAFNYGYTF
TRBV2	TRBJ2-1	CASSEGGLAVLGGEQFF
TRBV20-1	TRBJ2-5	CSASNAFQETQYF
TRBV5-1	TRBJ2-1	CASSPIGETYNEQFF
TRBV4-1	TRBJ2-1	CASSQSPSNYRNEQFF
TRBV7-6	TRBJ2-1	CASSLAGEVYNEQFF
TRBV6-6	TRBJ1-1	CASSYREGGKAFF
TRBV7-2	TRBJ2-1	CASSQPLGRGFNEQFF
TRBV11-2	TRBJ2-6	CASSLLAGLGGANVLTF
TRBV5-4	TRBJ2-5	CASSPNRGNVWETQYF
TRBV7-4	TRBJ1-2	CASTDDFDGYTF
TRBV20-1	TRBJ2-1	CSARGRPNEQFF
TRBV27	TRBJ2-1	CASSPTLVAGGPVQFF
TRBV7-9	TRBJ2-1	CASSPPGQGAREQFF
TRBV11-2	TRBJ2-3	CASSFLGGVTDTQYF
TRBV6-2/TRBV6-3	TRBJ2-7	CASSYTGLAGNEQYF
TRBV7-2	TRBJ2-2	CASSAGLAGLTGELFF
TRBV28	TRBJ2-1	CASRNYAPGSARYNEQFF
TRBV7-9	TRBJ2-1	CASRRTGTSGLDEQFF
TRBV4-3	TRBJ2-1	CASSPRAGGSYNEQFF
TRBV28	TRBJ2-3	CASRPLWRDLEDPDTQYF